The rows below give T cell receptor beta chains drawn from one sample of a study of identical twins. TCRdb passed the 5' RACE reads through MiXCR, listing each CDR3 protein once. The data show 600,000 to 850,000 distinct CDR3 sequences, 18% seen once. These sequences were also reported in another study, on T cells expressing NK-cell markers.

Sequenced input: PBMCs. The receptors were gathered from a woman aged 18 to 35 in good health. The conserved cysteine and the conserved F or W are not part of the CDR3 here. The order of the fields is CDR3 length, V gene, CDR3 protein.

>12|TRBV6-1
ASRASGRAYEQY
>12|TRBV7-2
ASSSIDRPKLEY
>11|TRBV20-1
SAPGTSTDTQY
>12|TRBV29-1
SALGGRGADTQY
>15|TRBV10-3
AISSIPGQGVNYGYT
>12|TRBV12-3/TRBV12-4
ASTQTGSGNTIY
>14|TRBV20-1
SASPDTYTNLDIQY
>16|TRBV11-1
ASSSPLAGLAVPNEQF
>10|TRBV20-1
SARDLNREAF
>12|TRBV25-1
ASSVGDAPYEQY
>14|TRBV20-1
SARRVIVAGGNEQF
>13|TRBV7-2
ASSLEGGLNYEQY
>12|TRBV10-3
AASSTASNQPQH
>11|TRBV29-1
SAEGDPPNIQY
>12|TRBV7-8
ASSLPGQHYEQY
>11|TRBV30
AWSRGGADTQY
>13|TRBV7-2
ASSPRDRNPYGYT
>14|TRBV20-1
SARDARLRGRNTIY
>13|TRBV27
ASSPDRGSLGEQF
>13|TRBV5-1
ASSSTSSGRNEQF
>16|TRBV6-1
ASSAVLAGGSGANVLT
>12|TRBV10-3
AIRRDRGKETQY
>15|TRBV2
ASRHSPTSDGSYEQY
>12|TRBV20-1
SASRPLSTDTQY
>10|TRBV20-1
SAGDRGYGYT
>11|TRBV12-3/TRBV12-4
ASSSDRAGELF
>15|TRBV9
ASSVSPGLAVLYEQY
>14|TRBV10-3
AISAGGLSGANVLT
>13|TRBV21-1
ASLIGRGPYNEQF
>11|TRBV20-1
SAPTGRNYEQY
>12|TRBV6-5
ASSSGARNQPQH
>13|TRBV12-3/TRBV12-4
ASNMFGVESDEQF
>14|TRBV11-3
ASSLAEGWSTDTQY
>12|TRBV20-1
SAVPGGSTDTQY
>13|TRBV5-6
ASSLSGLAGNEQF
>11|TRBV19
ASSTTGTPEQY
>12|TRBV7-9
ASSARTVNEKLF
>7|TRBV2
ATPWGYT
>13|TRBV19
ASSSAGVPKNIQY
>12|TRBV20-1
SAQAGGPTGELF
>12|TRBV20-1
SARGGSMNTEAF
>11|TRBV5-1
ASSPDRATEQY
>13|TRBV5-1
ASSLSLGSYNEQF
>13|TRBV12-3/TRBV12-4
ASSPTGSYADTQY
>10|TRBV12-3/TRBV12-4
ASSLPYYEQY
>14|TRBV4-1
ASSLQAGVTGNEQF
>11|TRBV12-3/TRBV12-4
ASSSHSDETQY
>15|TRBV6-1
ASSRRGGGESYNEQF
>14|TRBV6-2/TRBV6-3
ASSYEGLLLYNEQF
>12|TRBV9
ASSDSSGNNEQF
>11|TRBV20-1
SAEQGAFYEQY
>13|TRBV10-3
AISGQGAGANVLT
>13|TRBV18
ASSPNRGRGYGYT
>12|TRBV5-1
ASSPGTGKSEQF
>12|TRBV5-5
ASSFRFESNEQF
>11|TRBV4-3
ASSQSNNYGYT
>16|TRBV12-5
ASGPRTGGLKSTGELF
>11|TRBV20-1
SARGGVLNEQF